This TCR beta chain was retrieved from a study of OX40 agonist ivuxolimab in advanced cancers. As for the study in general: The treatment was a fully human IgG2 OX40 agonist, ivuxolimab. Prior anti-PD-1, anti-PD-L1 or anti-CTLA-4 therapy did not bar entry, and less than 50% had some.

CDR1 and CDR2 (germline): MNHNY, SVGAGI (reference sequence). The V and J ends lost 6 bases and 13 bases respectively, with 21 bases between them. This CDR3 has 13 amino acids. TCRdb's copy holds only in-frame clones and misses some; the assay was immunoSEQ multiplex PCR. This sample has 70,000 to 95,000 clones, with roughly 90% found just once. General study points: The study found that CD8+ T cells averaged more expanded clones than CD4+.

Points on this clone: Antigen: not known.

The sequenced sample was CD4+ or CD8+ T cells sorted from blood, obtained in a trial of the OX40 agonist ivuxolimab. The receptor comes from an adult with an advanced solid tumor such as melanoma, head and neck, liver or kidney cancer. The genes are TRBV6-6 and TRBJ2-5; a possible D gene is TRBD2 (5 bases). The CDR3: CASRAIQASRAYF. CDR3 nucleotides: TGTGCCAGCAGAGCCATACAAGCTAGCCGGGCGTACTTC.